This T cell receptor beta chain was recovered during a study of T cells after yellow fever vaccination. In making TCR cDNA, 5'RACE template switching added a universal primer site and UMIs to it. Via MiXCR, TCRdb re-called the 5' RACE reads, giving one row per CDR3 protein. The repertoire consists of about 220,000 distinct CDR3 sequences, with more than 3% occurring once and the leading ten covering roughly 3%. The table lists this clonotype with many counts. The V segment lost 2 bases and the J segment 7 bases; nucleotides outside the gene matches: 10. The germline V gene has CDR1 SGHTA and CDR2 FQGNSA. The CDR3 totals 15 residues.

The source is a man between 18 and 29 years old who received the YFV17D yellow fever vaccine. Sequences were derived from CD4+ T cells sorted from PBMCs, sampled 10 days after the yellow fever booster vaccination. V gene TRBV7-2 combines with J gene TRBJ1-2; the match to TRBD1 covers 7 bases. The CDR3 region is CASSLFGQAEGGYTF. CDR3 bases: TGTGCCAGCAGCTTATTCGGACAGGCGGAGGGTGGCTACACCTTC.